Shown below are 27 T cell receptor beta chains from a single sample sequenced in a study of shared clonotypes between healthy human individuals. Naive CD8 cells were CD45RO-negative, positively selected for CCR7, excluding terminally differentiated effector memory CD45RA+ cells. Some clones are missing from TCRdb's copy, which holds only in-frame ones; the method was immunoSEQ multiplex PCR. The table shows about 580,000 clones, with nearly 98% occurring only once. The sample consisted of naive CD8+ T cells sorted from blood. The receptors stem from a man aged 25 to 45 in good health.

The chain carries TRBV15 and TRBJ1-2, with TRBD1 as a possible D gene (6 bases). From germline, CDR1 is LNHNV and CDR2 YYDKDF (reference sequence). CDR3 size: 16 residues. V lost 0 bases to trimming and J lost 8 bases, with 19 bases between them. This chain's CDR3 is CATSRDSSPGAGGYTF. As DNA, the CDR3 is TGTGCCACCAGCAGAGACTCGAGTCCGGGGGCAGGCGGCTACACCTTC.

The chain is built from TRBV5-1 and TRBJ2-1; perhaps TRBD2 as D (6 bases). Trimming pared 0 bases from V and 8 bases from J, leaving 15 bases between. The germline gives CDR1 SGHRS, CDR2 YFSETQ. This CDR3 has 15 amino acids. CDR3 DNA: TGCGCCAGCAGCTTGGGGGACTCTAGCGCCGATGAGCAGTTCTTC. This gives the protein CASSLGDSSADEQFF.

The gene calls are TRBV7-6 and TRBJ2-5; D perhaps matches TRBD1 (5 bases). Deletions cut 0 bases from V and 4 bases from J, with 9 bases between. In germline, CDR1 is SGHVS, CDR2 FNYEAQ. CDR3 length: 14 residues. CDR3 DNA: TGTGCCAGCAGCTTAGCGACAGACGGAGAGACCCAGTACTTC. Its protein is CASSLATDGETQYF.

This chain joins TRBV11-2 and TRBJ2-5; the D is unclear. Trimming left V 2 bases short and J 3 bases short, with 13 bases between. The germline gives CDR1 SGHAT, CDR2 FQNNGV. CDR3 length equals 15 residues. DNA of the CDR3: TGTGCCAGCAGCTTATACGCTCGCGACGAAGAGACCCAGTACTTC. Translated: CASSLYARDEETQYF.

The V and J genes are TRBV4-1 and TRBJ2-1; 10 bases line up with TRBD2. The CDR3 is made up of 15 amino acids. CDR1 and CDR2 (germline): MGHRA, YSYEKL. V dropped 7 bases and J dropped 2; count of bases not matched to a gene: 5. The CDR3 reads CASTQREGPYNEQFF. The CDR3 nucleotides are TGCGCCAGCACGCAGCGGGAGGGCCCCTACAATGAGCAGTTCTTC.

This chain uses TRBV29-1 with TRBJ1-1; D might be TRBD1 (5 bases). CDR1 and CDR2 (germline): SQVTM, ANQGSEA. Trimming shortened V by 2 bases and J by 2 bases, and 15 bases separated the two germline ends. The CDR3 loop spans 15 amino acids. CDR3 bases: TGCAGCGTTGAAAGGCTAGGGGCCCTAAACACTGAAGCTTTCTTT. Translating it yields CSVERLGALNTEAFF.

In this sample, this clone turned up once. The CDR3 protein is CASSLDSGPSYEQYF. Here the CDR3 DNA reads TGCGCCAGCAGCTTGGATAGCGGGCCCTCCTACGAGCAGTACTTC. The chain joins TRBV5-1 to TRBJ2-7, with TRBD2 matching 7 bases. CDR3 length: 15 amino acids. Germline lookup yields CDR1 SGHRS and CDR2 YFSETQ. V lost 0 bases and J lost 0; bases outside the gene matches: 3.

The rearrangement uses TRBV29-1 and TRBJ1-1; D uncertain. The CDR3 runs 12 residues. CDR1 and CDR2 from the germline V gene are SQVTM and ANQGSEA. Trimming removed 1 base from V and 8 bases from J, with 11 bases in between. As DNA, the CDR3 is TGCAGCGTTGAAGGAGGCAAAGGGGAAGCTTTCTTT. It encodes CSVEGGKGEAFF.

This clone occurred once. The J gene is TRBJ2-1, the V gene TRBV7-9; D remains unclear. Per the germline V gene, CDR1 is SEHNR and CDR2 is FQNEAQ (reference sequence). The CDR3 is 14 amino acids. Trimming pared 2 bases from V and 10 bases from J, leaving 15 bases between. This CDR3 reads CASSLNPTVGEQFF. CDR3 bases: TGTGCCAGCAGCTTAAATCCGACCGTTGGGGAGCAGTTCTTC.

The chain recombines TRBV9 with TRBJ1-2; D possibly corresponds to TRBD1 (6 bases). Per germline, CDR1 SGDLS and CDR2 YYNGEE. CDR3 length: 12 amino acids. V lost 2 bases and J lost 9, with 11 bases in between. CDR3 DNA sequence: TGTGCCAGCAGCGTTGGGAGGGGGAGCTACACCTTC. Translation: CASSVGRGSYTF.

CDR3 sequence (DNA): TGTGCCAGTTCCCCGATCTGGACTAGCGGATCCTACGAGCAGTACTTC. Amino acids: CASSPIWTSGSYEQYF. The chain uses TRBV19 and TRBJ2-7, with 10 bases matching TRBD2. The CDR3 is 16 residues long. Germline V gives CDR1 LNHDA, CDR2 SQIVND (reference sequence). J gave up 1 base and V 8 bases, and 11 bases lay outside the gene matches.

CDR3 amino acids: CASEGLAGLGSSTDTQYF. The CDR3, as DNA: TGTGCCAGCGAAGGACTAGCGGGATTAGGTTCTAGCACAGATACGCAGTATTTT. The rearrangement links TRBV2 to TRBJ2-3; 12 nucleotides agree with TRBD2. The V segment lost 8 bases and the J segment 0 bases; nucleotides outside the gene matches: 12. The CDR3 spans 18 residues. Germline CDR1 reads SNHLY; CDR2 reads FYNNEI.

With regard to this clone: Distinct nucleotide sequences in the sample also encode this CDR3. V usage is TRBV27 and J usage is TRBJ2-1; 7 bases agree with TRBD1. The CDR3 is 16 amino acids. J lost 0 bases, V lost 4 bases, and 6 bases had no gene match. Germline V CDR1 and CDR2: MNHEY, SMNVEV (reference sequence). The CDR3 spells CASSSLPGGSYNEQFF. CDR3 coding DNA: TGTGCCAGCAGTTCCCTCCCAGGGGGCTCCTACAATGAGCAGTTCTTC.

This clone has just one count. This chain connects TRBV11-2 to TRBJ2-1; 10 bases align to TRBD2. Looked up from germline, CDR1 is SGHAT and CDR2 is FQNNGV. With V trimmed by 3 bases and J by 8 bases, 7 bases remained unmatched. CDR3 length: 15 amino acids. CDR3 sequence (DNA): TGTGCCAGCAGCTTTGGACTAGCGGAGACCTATGAGCAGTTCTTC. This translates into CASSFGLAETYEQFF. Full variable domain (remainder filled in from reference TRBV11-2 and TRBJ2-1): EAGVAQSPRYKIIEKRQSVAFWCNPISGHATLYWYQQILGQGPKLLIQFQNNGVVDDSQLPKDRFSAERLKGVDSTLKIQPAKLEDSAVYLCASSFGLAETYEQFFGPGTRLTVL.

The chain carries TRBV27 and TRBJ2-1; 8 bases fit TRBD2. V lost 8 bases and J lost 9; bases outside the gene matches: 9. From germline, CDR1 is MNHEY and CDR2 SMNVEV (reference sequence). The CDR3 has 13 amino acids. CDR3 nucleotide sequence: TGTGCCAGCTCGCGCGGGAGGCACAGTGAGCAGTTCTTC. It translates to CASSRGRHSEQFF.

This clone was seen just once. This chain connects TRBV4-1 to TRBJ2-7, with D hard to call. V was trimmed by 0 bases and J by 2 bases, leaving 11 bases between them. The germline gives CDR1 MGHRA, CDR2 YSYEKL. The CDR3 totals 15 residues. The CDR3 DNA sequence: TGCGCCAGCAGCCAAGAAAGTACGTCCGCCTACGAGCAGTACTTC. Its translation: CASSQESTSAYEQYF.

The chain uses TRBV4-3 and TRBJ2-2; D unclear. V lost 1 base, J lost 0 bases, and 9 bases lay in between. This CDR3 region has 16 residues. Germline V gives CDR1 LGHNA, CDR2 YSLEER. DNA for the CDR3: TGCGCCAGCAGCCAAGGGTTCCTGGCGAACACCGGGGAGCTGTTTTTT. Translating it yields CASSQGFLANTGELFF.

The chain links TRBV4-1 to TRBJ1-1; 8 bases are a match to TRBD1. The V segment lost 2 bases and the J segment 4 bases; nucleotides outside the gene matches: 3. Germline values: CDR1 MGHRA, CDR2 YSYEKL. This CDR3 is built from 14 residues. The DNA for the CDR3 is TGCGCCAGCAGCCAACCGACAGGGGTCACTGAAGCTTTCTTT. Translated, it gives CASSQPTGVTEAFF.

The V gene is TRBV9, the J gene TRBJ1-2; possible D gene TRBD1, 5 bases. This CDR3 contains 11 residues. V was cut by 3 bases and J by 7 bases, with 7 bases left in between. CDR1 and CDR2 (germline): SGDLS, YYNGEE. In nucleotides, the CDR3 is TGTGCCAGCAGCGCAGGGATTGGCTACACCTTC. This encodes CASSAGIGYTF.

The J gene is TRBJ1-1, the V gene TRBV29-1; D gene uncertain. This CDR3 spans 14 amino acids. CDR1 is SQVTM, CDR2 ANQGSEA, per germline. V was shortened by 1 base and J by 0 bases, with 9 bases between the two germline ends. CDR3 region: CSVEGGNMNTEAFF. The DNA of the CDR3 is TGCAGCGTTGAAGGAGGGAACATGAACACTGAAGCTTTCTTT.

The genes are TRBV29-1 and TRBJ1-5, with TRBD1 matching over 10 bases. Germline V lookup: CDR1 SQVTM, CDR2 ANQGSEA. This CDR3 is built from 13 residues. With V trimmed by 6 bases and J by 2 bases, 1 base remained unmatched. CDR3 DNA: TGCAGCGTGACAGGGGGCGGCAATCAGCCCCAGCATTTT. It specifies CSVTGGGNQPQHF.

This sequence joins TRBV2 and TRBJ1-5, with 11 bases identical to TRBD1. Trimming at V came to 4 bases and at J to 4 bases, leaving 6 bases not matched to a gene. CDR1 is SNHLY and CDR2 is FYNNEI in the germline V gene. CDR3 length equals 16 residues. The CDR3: CASSVFGQGANQPQHF. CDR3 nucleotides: TGTGCCAGCAGTGTATTTGGACAGGGGGCTAATCAGCCCCAGCATTTT.

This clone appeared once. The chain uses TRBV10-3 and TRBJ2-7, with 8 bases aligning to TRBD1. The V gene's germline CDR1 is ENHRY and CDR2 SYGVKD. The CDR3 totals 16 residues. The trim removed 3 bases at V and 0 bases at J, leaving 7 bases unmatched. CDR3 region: CAISERPGQDSYEQYF. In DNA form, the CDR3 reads TGTGCCATCAGTGAACGACCGGGACAGGACTCCTACGAGCAGTACTTC.

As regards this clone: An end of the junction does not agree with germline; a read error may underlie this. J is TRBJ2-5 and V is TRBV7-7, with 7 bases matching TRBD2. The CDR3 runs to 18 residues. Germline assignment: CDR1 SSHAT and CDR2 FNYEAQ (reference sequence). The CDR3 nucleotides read TGTGCTAGCAGCCCTAGTGGGGGGGGACGGATGATTCAAGAGACCCAGTACTTC. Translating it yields CASSPSGGGRMIQETQYF.

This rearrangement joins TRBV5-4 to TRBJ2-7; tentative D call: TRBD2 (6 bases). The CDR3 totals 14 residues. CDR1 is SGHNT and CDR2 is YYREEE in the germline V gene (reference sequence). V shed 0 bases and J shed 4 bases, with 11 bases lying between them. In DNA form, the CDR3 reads TGTGCCAGCAGCTTGGCTCCAGGGAGGTACGAGCAGTACTTC. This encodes CASSLAPGRYEQYF.

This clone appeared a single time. This chain's CDR3 is CASILAGTGVGRTEAFF. CDR3 in DNA: TGTGCCAGTATCCTGGCCGGGACAGGGGTCGGGAGGACTGAAGCTTTCTTT. The chain employs TRBV19 and TRBJ1-1; 10 bases map to TRBD1. CDR3 length: 17 amino acids. Losses at the gene ends were 7 bases for V and 5 bases for J; bases not matched to a gene: 16. The V gene's germline CDR1 is LNHDA and CDR2 SQIVND (reference sequence).

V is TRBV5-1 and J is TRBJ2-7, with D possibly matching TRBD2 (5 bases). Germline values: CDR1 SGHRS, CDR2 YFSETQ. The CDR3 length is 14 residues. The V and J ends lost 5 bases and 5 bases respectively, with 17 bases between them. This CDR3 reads CASSLDWSGDEQYF. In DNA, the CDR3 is TGCGCCAGCAGTCTTGATTGGTCCGGGGACGAGCAGTACTTC.